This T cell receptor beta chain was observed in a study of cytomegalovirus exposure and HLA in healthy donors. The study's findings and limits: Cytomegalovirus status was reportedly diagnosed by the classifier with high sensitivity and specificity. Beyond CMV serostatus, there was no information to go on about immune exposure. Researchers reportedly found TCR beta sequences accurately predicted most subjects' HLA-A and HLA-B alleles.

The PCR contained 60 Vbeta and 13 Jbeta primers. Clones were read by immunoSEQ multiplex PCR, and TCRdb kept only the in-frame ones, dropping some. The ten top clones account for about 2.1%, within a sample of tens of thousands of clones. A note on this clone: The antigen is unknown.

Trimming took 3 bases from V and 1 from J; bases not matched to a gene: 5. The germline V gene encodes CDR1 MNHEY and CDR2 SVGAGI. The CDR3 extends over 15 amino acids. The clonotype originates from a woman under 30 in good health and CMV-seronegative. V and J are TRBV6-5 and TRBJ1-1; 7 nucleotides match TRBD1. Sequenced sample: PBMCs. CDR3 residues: CASSYHRGRNTEAFF. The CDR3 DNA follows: TGTGCCAGCAGTTATCACAGGGGTCGGAACACTGAAGCTTTCTTT.